A selection of T cell receptor beta chains follows, all from one sample in a study of blood T cells in healthy people across ages. TCRdb re-analysed the 5' RACE reads in MiXCR, keeping a single row per CDR3 protein. Among about 720,000 distinct CDR3 sequences, just under 25% were seen once, and the ten largest hold under 4%. These same data were also listed under a study on T cells of mothers and their children.

What was sequenced was blood. The receptors come from a boy aged 5 to 17 in good health. The CDR3 runs from the conserved cysteine through the conserved F or W. D genes are given only for firm matches. A clone size is listed for some rows: how often the clone was seen (once, few, many), or a class if it is expanded.

V gene	J gene	D gene	clone size	CDR3 DNA	CDR3 protein
TRBV14	TRBJ2-5	NA	few	TGTGCCAGCAGCCCGTTCGGGGGTCGGGAGACCCAGTACTTC	CASSPFGGRETQYF
TRBV9	TRBJ2-7	NA	few	TGTGCCAGCAGCGTAGGTTTAACATACGAGCAGTACTTC	CASSVGLTYEQYF
TRBV27	TRBJ2-5	NA	few	TGTGCCAGCACGGATATCAGGGGAGAGACCCAGTACTTC	CASTDIRGETQYF
TRBV7-8	TRBJ2-7	NA	NA	TGTGCCAGCAGCCCTCGGACCAACTACGAGCAGTACTTC	CASSPRTNYEQYF
TRBV12-3/TRBV12-4	TRBJ2-5	NA	NA	TGTGCCAGCAGGCCCAGGGTAGCGGAGACCCAGTACTTC	CASRPRVAETQYF
TRBV28	TRBJ2-5	TRBD2	NA	TGTGCCAGCAGACCCACCCCGGGACTACTCTACCAAGAGACCCAGTACTTC	CASRPTPGLLYQETQYF
TRBV10-3	TRBJ1-4	TRBD1	NA	TGTGCCATCAGTGGGTCAGGGGGCTTTGAAAAACTGTTTTTT	CAISGSGGFEKLFF
TRBV29-1	TRBJ2-5	TRBD1	NA	TGCAGCGTTGACTCCCCGTACAGGGGCCGGGGGACCCAGTACTTC	CSVDSPYRGRGTQYF
TRBV5-1	TRBJ2-3	TRBD2	NA	TGCGCCAGCAGCCCGACGGGACTAGCGGGGTTCACAGATACGCAGTATTTT	CASSPTGLAGFTDTQYF
TRBV27	TRBJ2-1	NA	NA	TGTGCCAGCAGTTTGTTTAGCGGAGGTAGGAATGAGCAGTTCTTC	CASSLFSGGRNEQFF
TRBV20-1	TRBJ2-7	TRBD1	NA	TGCAGTGCCAGTTCGACAGGGGGCTTGTACGAGCAGTACTTC	CSASSTGGLYEQYF
TRBV27	TRBJ2-7	NA	once	TGTGCCAGCAGTTTATCTAGCGGTCTCCCTTCCTACGAGCAGTACTTC	CASSLSSGLPSYEQYF
TRBV20-1	TRBJ2-1	TRBD2	NA	TGCAGTGCTAGGGGACTAGCGGGAGAGGATGAGCAGTTCTTC	CSARGLAGEDEQFF
TRBV4-1	TRBJ1-3	NA	NA	TGCGCCAGCAGCCAAGTTACTGGAAACACCATATATTTT	CASSQVTGNTIYF
TRBV29-1	TRBJ1-2	NA	NA	TGCAGCGTTGAAACAGGGACCTATGGCTACACCTTC	CSVETGTYGYTF
TRBV6-5	TRBJ1-1	NA	few	TGTGCCAGCAGTTTGGGCACAGTACCCTCTGAAGCTTTCTTT	CASSLGTVPSEAFF
TRBV7-2	TRBJ2-3	TRBD2	NA	TGTGCCAGCAGCGCGTGGACTAGCGGGATTAGCACAGATACGCAGTATTTT	CASSAWTSGISTDTQYF
TRBV3-1	TRBJ2-1	TRBD2	few	TGTGCCAGCAGCCAGGGGACTAGGTCTGAGCAGTTCTTC	CASSQGTRSEQFF
TRBV20-1	TRBJ2-1	NA	NA	TGCAGTGCCGCGGGACTGGGAGTCAATGAGCAGTTCTTC	CSAAGLGVNEQFF
TRBV7-8	TRBJ2-3	TRBD2	NA	TGTGCCAGCAGCTTAACTAGCGGGGGGCCACGTGGCACAGATACGCAGTATTTT	CASSLTSGGPRGTDTQYF
TRBV3-1	TRBJ2-2	TRBD1	NA	TGTGCCAGCAGCCAAAGGACAGGGGGGGCCGGGGAGCTGTTTTTT	CASSQRTGGAGELFF
TRBV29-1	TRBJ2-7	NA	NA	TGCAGCGTTGAATTCCAAGGGACGACCTACGAGCAGTACTTC	CSVEFQGTTYEQYF
TRBV7-2	TRBJ2-2	NA	few	TGTGCCAGCAGCTTAGGACCCCGGAACACCGGGGAGCTGTTTTTT	CASSLGPRNTGELFF
TRBV12-3/TRBV12-4	TRBJ2-5	NA	few	TGTGCCAGCAGGCTGGAGGGGGGCGGGGAGACCCAGTACTTC	CASRLEGGGETQYF
TRBV7-2	TRBJ2-3	TRBD2	NA	TGTGCCGGCAGTGACGGCGGGGGAAGCACAGATACGCAGTATTTT	CAGSDGGGSTDTQYF
TRBV2	TRBJ2-7	TRBD1	NA	TGTGCCAGCCGTGACAGGGGGATCTCCTACGAGCAGTACTTC	CASRDRGISYEQYF
TRBV4-3	TRBJ1-1	NA	NA	TGCGCCAGCAGCCTCGAAGTTGTAGGGACGAACACTGAAGCTTTCTTT	CASSLEVVGTNTEAFF
TRBV11-2	TRBJ2-7	TRBD1	few	TGTGCCAGCAGCTTATCCCTGGGACAGAGCTCCTACGAGCAGTACTTC	CASSLSLGQSSYEQYF
TRBV28	TRBJ2-5	TRBD1	NA	TGTGCCAGCAGTCTACAGGGGCGAAAAGAGACCCAGTACTTC	CASSLQGRKETQYF
TRBV28	TRBJ2-5	TRBD2	NA	TGTGCCAGCAGGACAGGACTAGCGGGCCGCCAAGAGACCCAGTACTTC	CASRTGLAGRQETQYF
TRBV29-1	TRBJ2-3	TRBD2	NA	TGCAGCGTTTGGCGGGAGGAGGGTGTAGATACGCAGTATTTT	CSVWREEGVDTQYF
TRBV24-1	TRBJ1-2	NA	few	TGTGCCACCAGTGGGGACGGATACTATGGCTACACCTTC	CATSGDGYYGYTF
TRBV29-1	TRBJ2-2	NA	few	TGCAGTTTCTGGGCCGACACCGGGGAGCTGTTTTTT	CSFWADTGELFF
TRBV29-1	TRBJ1-2	NA	NA	TGCAGCGTTGAGCACAACTATGGCTACACCTTC	CSVEHNYGYTF
TRBV29-1	TRBJ2-3	NA	NA	TGCAGCGTTGAAGGGACAAGGGGCGCCGCAGATACGCAGTATTTT	CSVEGTRGAADTQYF
TRBV18	TRBJ2-5	NA	many	TGTGCCAGCTCACCAGGGGTCCAAGAGACCCAGTACTTC	CASSPGVQETQYF
TRBV6-4	TRBJ2-1	NA	few	TGTGCCAGCAGTGACAGGGAAGGCAATGAGCAGTTCTTC	CASSDREGNEQFF
TRBV4-3	TRBJ1-3	NA	NA	TGCGCCAGCAGCCAAGACAGGGCAGGGATTACTGGAAACACCATATATTTT	CASSQDRAGITGNTIYF
TRBV7-9	TRBJ2-4	NA	few	TGTGCCAGCAGTACGACGGACAGTATACGGGCCAAAAACATTCAGTACTTC	CASSTTDSIRAKNIQYF
TRBV20-1	TRBJ2-2	TRBD1	few	TGCAGTGCTAGAGATCTGAGGGGGCGGATTGGAAACACCGGGGAGCTGTTTTTT	CSARDLRGRIGNTGELFF
TRBV29-1	TRBJ2-1	NA	NA	TGCAGCGTTGACAAGCAGTTCTTC	CSVDKQFF
TRBV29-1	TRBJ2-5	NA	NA	TGCAGCGTTGAAAGGCCTCTATCAAGAGGGACCCAGTACTTC	CSVERPLSRGTQYF
TRBV7-9	TRBJ1-1	NA	NA	TGTGCCAGCAGCTTCACGAATGGGGCTGAAGCTTTCTTT	CASSFTNGAEAFF